Below, 25 T cell receptor beta chains from the same sample are listed, as sequenced in a study of OX40 agonist ivuxolimab in advanced cancers. Repertoires were generated with immunoSEQ multiplex PCR, while TCRdb's copy carries only in-frame clones and drops some. The sample lists roughly 63,000 clones, about 88% occurring once. The sequencing used CD4+ or CD8+ T cells sorted from blood, collected in a trial of the OX40 agonist ivuxolimab. Receptors originate from an adult with an advanced solid tumor such as melanoma, head and neck, liver or kidney cancer.

The chain employs TRBV19 and TRBJ2-2; 8 bases are shared with TRBD2. Germline V CDR1 and CDR2: LNHDA, SQIVND (reference sequence). V shed 7 bases, J shed 4 bases, and the junction held 8 bases outside the gene matches. The CDR3 spans 15 residues. DNA of the CDR3: TGTGCCAGTACACCGGGACTAGTGGGCACCGGGGAGCTGTTTTTT. It codes for CASTPGLVGTGELFF.

The chain links TRBV18 to TRBJ2-1, with a weak D call TRBD2 (5 bases). Germline V gene lookup returns CDR1 KGHSH and CDR2 LQKENI. The CDR3 length is 14 residues. V was cut by 6 bases and J by 4 bases, with 13 bases left in between. The CDR3 loop reads CASSLEGRYNEQFF. In nucleotides, the CDR3 is TGTGCCAGCTCCCTCGAGGGCAGGTACAATGAGCAGTTCTTC.

Only a few counts were recorded for this clone. The V and J genes are TRBV20-1 and TRBJ1-1, with D unresolved. Trimming left V 5 bases short and J 9 bases short, with 13 bases between. This CDR3 has 11 amino acids. The germline V gene has CDR1 DFQATT and CDR2 SNEGSKA (reference sequence). The CDR3 sequence: CSAPRGKKAFF. The CDR3 DNA reads TGCAGTGCTCCTCGGGGTAAAAAAGCTTTCTTT.

The V call is TRBV11-3, the J call TRBJ2-5, with D tentatively TRBD1 (5 bases). V shed 2 bases and J shed 5 bases, with 9 bases lying between them. This CDR3 is built from 13 residues. Per the germline V gene, CDR1 is SGHNT and CDR2 is YENEEA. CDR3 in DNA: TGTGCCAGCAGCTTAAAGGGGCGGGAGACCCAGTACTTC. Residues: CASSLKGRETQYF.

V and J are TRBV10-2 and TRBJ2-5; D might be TRBD1 or TRBD2, each matching 5 bases. Trimming shortened V by 6 bases and J by 13 bases, and 18 bases separated the two germline ends. Germline CDR1 reads WSHSY; CDR2 reads SAAADI. This CDR3 comprises 12 residues. The CDR3 reads CASRGPSADGYF. The CDR3 DNA follows: TGCGCCAGCAGGGGACCGTCAGCCGATGGGTACTTC.

The rearrangement joins TRBV27 to TRBJ2-1; 8 nucleotides match TRBD2. The J segment lost 10 bases and the V segment lost 5 bases, leaving 10 bases of the junction unmatched. CDR3 length: 14 residues. Per germline, CDR1 MNHEY and CDR2 SMNVEV (reference sequence). In DNA, the CDR3 is TGTGCCAGCAGTCCCCGAAGGCTAGCGGGCGAGCAGTTCTTC. Translation gives CASSPRRLAGEQFF.

The V gene is TRBV7-8, the J gene TRBJ1-1, with D possibly being TRBD1 (5 bases). V was shortened by 5 bases and J by 11 bases, with 30 bases between the two germline ends. This CDR3 spans 17 amino acids. Germline CDR1 is SGHVS and CDR2 is FQNEAQ. The CDR3 DNA sequence: TGTGCCAGCAGCCAATCCAGACAGCCGGTAAACCCCGGTAGGGCTTTCTTT. This codes for CASSQSRQPVNPGRAFF.

This rearrangement joins TRBV5-1 to TRBJ1-2; D possibly corresponds to TRBD1 (6 bases). The CDR3 contains 16 residues. Germline V gene data show CDR1 as SGHRS and CDR2 as YFSETQ. The germline V and J ends were trimmed by 4 bases and 0 bases, with 16 bases remaining between them. The CDR3, as DNA: TGCGCCAGCAGCCCCCCAACGGGGACAACTAACTATGGCTACACCTTC. It is translated as CASSPPTGTTNYGYTF. Together with reference TRBV5-1 and TRBJ1-2, the CDR3 gives the full variable domain: KAGVTQTPRYLIKTRGQQVTLSCSPISGHRSVSWYQQTPGQGLQFLFEYFSETQRNKGNFPGRFSGRQFSNSRSEMNVSTLELGDSALYLCASSPPTGTTNYGYTFGSGTRLTVV.

This clone appeared a few times. The genes are TRBV7-9 and TRBJ1-6, with TRBD1 as a possible D gene (5 bases). The CDR3 extends over 14 amino acids. Germline CDR1 is SEHNR and CDR2 is FQNEAQ (reference sequence). V was clipped by 3 bases and J by 15 bases, with 18 bases between them. CDR3 protein: CASSFEGSQRSLHF. CDR3 nucleotides: TGTGCCAGCAGCTTTGAGGGGTCCCAGAGGAGCCTCCACTTT.

This chain uses TRBV5-5 with TRBJ1-5; 8 positions match TRBD1. V gave up 0 bases and J gave up 3 bases; unmatched junction bases: 5. This CDR3 comprises 16 residues. Germline CDR1 and CDR2: SGHKS and YYEKEE (reference sequence). As DNA, the CDR3 is TGTGCCAGCAGCTTGGTGACAGGGGTCGCCAATCAGCCCCAGCATTTT. Amino acid sequence: CASSLVTGVANQPQHF.

This chain uses TRBV19 with TRBJ1-2; maybe TRBD1 (5 bases). The V gene's germline CDR1 is LNHDA and CDR2 SQIVND (reference sequence). The CDR3 totals 12 residues. The germline V and J ends were trimmed by 5 bases and 7 bases, with 11 bases remaining between them. The CDR3 here is CASSREGAGYTF. In DNA, the CDR3 is TGTGCCAGTAGTCGGGAAGGGGCTGGCTACACCTTC.

The chain links TRBV10-3 to TRBJ1-1; 8 nucleotides line up with TRBD1. V shed 0 bases, J shed 1 base, and the junction held 7 bases outside the gene matches. The CDR3 runs 17 residues. The germline gives CDR1 ENHRY, CDR2 SYGVKD. The CDR3 DNA follows: TGTGCCATCAGTGAGTCGCAGGGGGCTCTGCCGAACACTGAAGCTTTCTTT. Translation: CAISESQGALPNTEAFF.

The chain recombines TRBV7-8 with TRBJ2-2; 7 bases map to TRBD1. Germline V CDR1 and CDR2: SGHVS, FQNEAQ. There are 15 residues in the CDR3. After removal of 4 bases from V and 7 bases from J, the junction contained 9 bases not matched to a gene. The CDR3 loop is CASSWTQGIGGELFF. The CDR3 nucleotides are TGTGCCAGCAGCTGGACACAGGGGATAGGCGGGGAGCTGTTTTTT.

The rearrangement links TRBV7-2 to TRBJ2-2; D may be TRBD2 (7 bases). Germline CDR1 reads SGHTA; CDR2 reads FQGNSA. This CDR3 comprises 15 residues. The V gene lost 5 bases and the J gene lost 6 bases, with 16 bases spanning the gap. The DNA for the CDR3 is TGTGCCAGCAGCAGGTTGAGAGGGGGGGCCGGGGAGCTGTTTTTT. Its protein is CASSRLRGGAGELFF.

The chain uses TRBV15 and TRBJ1-2; D is possibly TRBD1 (5 bases). This CDR3 is 14 amino acids long. CDR1 is LNHNV, CDR2 YYDKDF, per germline (reference sequence). V lost 1 base and J lost 2, with 8 bases in between. The CDR3 nucleotides are TGTGCCACCAGCAGAGGGGACGGGAACTATGGCTACACCTTC. Its protein product is CATSRGDGNYGYTF.

V and J are TRBV30 and TRBJ1-2, with 9 bases aligning to TRBD1. The CDR3 is 13 amino acids. V trimming: 5 bases; J trimming: 4 bases; junction bases outside the gene matches: 5. Looked up from germline, CDR1 is GTSNPN and CDR2 is SVGIG (reference sequence). In DNA form, the CDR3 reads TGTGCCTGGCAAACGGACAGGGGCTATGGCTACACCTTC. Protein: CAWQTDRGYGYTF.

The chain couples TRBV7-9 to TRBJ1-2; possible D gene TRBD1, 5 bases. The CDR3 has 16 amino acids. Germline V gene sequence: CDR1 SEHNR, CDR2 FQNEAQ (reference sequence). Trimming took off 5 bases at V and 4 bases at J, with 20 bases between the two ends. CDR3 bases: TGTGCCAGCAGCCCGGAGGGTCTCCAGGGAACCTATGGCTACACCTTC. This encodes CASSPEGLQGTYGYTF.

This chain links TRBV25-1 with TRBJ1-3; the D is unclear. Germline loops: CDR1 MGHDK, CDR2 SYGVNS. Trimming removed 1 base at V and 0 bases at J, with 7 bases between. The CDR3 is 15 residues long. The CDR3 here is CASSEFAFSGNTIYF. The CDR3 DNA reads as TGTGCCAGCAGTGAATTCGCATTCTCTGGAAACACCATATATTTT.

The chain carries TRBV2 and TRBJ1-4, with 9 bases that match TRBD1. The germline gives CDR1 SNHLY, CDR2 FYNNEI. This CDR3 contains 14 residues. V lost 6 bases to trimming and J lost 7 bases; unmatched junction nucleotides: 6. CDR3 coding DNA: TGTGCCAGCAGCACAGGGGGCAACCCTGAAAAACTGTTTTTT. Translation: CASSTGGNPEKLFF.

The chain has TRBV20-1 and TRBJ1-1; D gene ambiguous. The germline gives CDR1 DFQATT, CDR2 SNEGSKA (reference sequence). CDR3 length: 11 residues. V shed 2 bases and J shed 5 bases, with 6 bases lying between them. The CDR3 bases are TGCAGTGCTAGACGGTCAACTGAAGCTTTCTTT. This encodes CSARRSTEAFF.

The rearrangement uses TRBV5-1 and TRBJ2-5; TRBD1 aligns across 7 bases. The tail of the sequence fits TRBJ2-7 better, so the J call may be wrong. From germline, CDR1 is SGHRS and CDR2 YFSETQ. The CDR3 totals 15 residues. The CDR3 spells CASSLRTGETYEQYF. CDR3 coding DNA: TGCGCCAGCAGCTTGAGGACAGGCGAAACCTACGAGCAGTACTTC.

A single count supports this clone. The chain has TRBV30 and TRBJ1-1; D not resolved. Germline CDR1 and CDR2: GTSNPN and SVGIG (reference sequence). This CDR3 contains 13 residues. Trimming pared 3 bases from V and 0 bases from J, leaving 8 bases between. The CDR3 reads CAWRDFLNTEAFF. DNA of the CDR3: TGTGCCTGGAGGGACTTTCTGAACACTGAAGCTTTCTTT. Based on the CDR3 plus reference TRBV30 and TRBJ1-1, the full variable domain is SQTIHQWPATLVQPVGSPLSLECTVEGTSNPNLYWYRQAAGRGLQLLFYSVGIGQISSEVPQNLSASRPQDRQFILSSKKLLLSDSGFYLCAWRDFLNTEAFFGQGTRLTVV.

The chain joins TRBV9 to TRBJ2-5, with TRBD2 identical over 7 bases. This CDR3 region has 17 residues. The germline gives CDR1 SGDLS, CDR2 YYNGEE. V was pared by 0 bases and J by 1 base, with 9 bases of the junction left unmatched. CDR3 region: CASSVGWTRLGQETQYF. CDR3 in DNA: TGTGCCAGCAGCGTAGGATGGACTAGGCTGGGCCAAGAGACCCAGTACTTC.

V and J are TRBV6-6 and TRBJ1-1; 7 bases are a match to TRBD1. Unmatched junction bases numbered 6, after V lost 5 bases and J lost 0 bases. CDR1 and CDR2 (germline): MNHNY, SVGAGI (reference sequence). The CDR3 has 15 amino acids. The chain's CDR3 is CASSRGDRLNTEAFF. DNA for the CDR3: TGTGCCAGCAGTCGCGGGGACAGATTGAACACTGAAGCTTTCTTT.

The chain links TRBV6-5 to TRBJ1-4; D gene unclear. The V and J ends lost 0 bases and 4 bases respectively, with 9 bases between them. The germline V gene encodes CDR1 MNHEY and CDR2 SVGAGI. This CDR3 contains 15 residues. Here the CDR3 reads CASSYSSGNNEKLFF. Written as DNA, the CDR3 is TGTGCCAGCAGTTACTCGTCTGGCAATAATGAAAAACTGTTTTTT.